This TCR beta chain was sequenced during a study of T-cell memory formation after mild COVID-19. Study overall: TCR clusters were mostly donor specific.

Germline values: CDR1 SGHRS, CDR2 YFSETQ. This CDR3 is built from 16 residues. J was trimmed by 1 base and V by 0 bases; bases with no gene match: 4. Regarding the study as a whole: Clones that contracted from day 15 to 85 were balanced CD4/CD8, while later expanders leaned CD4+. CD4+ contracting clones lay mainly in CM and EM, CD8+ ones in EMRA.

As regards this clonotype: The antigen is unknown.

Amplification by 5'RACE using constant-segment primers produced TCR alpha and TCR beta cDNA libraries that carried sample barcodes and UMIs. TCRdb used MiXCR to reprocess the 5' RACE reads, holding one entry per CDR3 protein. Here the sample spans 300,000 to 400,000 distinct CDR3 sequences, under 30% being singletons. The chain is built from TRBV5-1 and TRBJ2-3; TRBD1 aligns across 8 bases. The sequencing sample was made of PBMCs or a T cell subset sorted from them (not recorded which). The sequence came from an adult woman who had mild COVID-19 (a few samples of this study predate the infection). Cell type and time point are not known. The CDR3 nucleotides read TGCGCCAGCAGCTTGGGACAGGGGATTGGCACAGATACGCAGTATTTT. Protein product: CASSLGQGIGTDTQYF.